Presented here are 29 T cell receptor beta chains from one specimen sequenced in a study of OX40 agonist ivuxolimab in advanced cancers. Assay: immunoSEQ multiplex PCR; the TCRdb copy retains only in-frame clones and omits some. This table holds nearly 50,000 clones, about 81% found once. The sequenced sample was CD4+ or CD8+ T cells sorted from blood, obtained in a trial of the OX40 agonist ivuxolimab. These receptors were collected from an adult with an advanced solid tumor such as melanoma, head and neck, liver or kidney cancer.

The chain uses TRBV19 and TRBJ1-1, with TRBD1 matching over 7 bases. J was trimmed by 4 bases and V by 5 bases; bases with no gene match: 10. CDR3 length: 15 residues. Germline lookup yields CDR1 LNHDA and CDR2 SQIVND (reference sequence). CDR3 region: CASSLRQGEGTEAFF. The CDR3 bases are TGTGCCAGTAGTCTACGACAGGGTGAAGGCACTGAAGCTTTCTTT.

The CDR3 DNA sequence: TGTGCCAGCAGTTTCAAATCCGGGACTAGCGGATCCAATGAGCAGTTCTTC. The encoded protein is CASSFKSGTSGSNEQFF. The rearrangement uses TRBV27 and TRBJ2-1, with 11 bases matching TRBD2. CDR3 length: 17 amino acids. Trimming cost V 3 bases and J 6 bases; bases outside gene matches: 10. Germline V gene lookup returns CDR1 MNHEY and CDR2 SMNVEV (reference sequence).

V is TRBV27 and J is TRBJ2-7; D call uncertain. V lost 2 bases and J lost 0, with 8 bases in between. The CDR3 contains 14 residues. Looked up from germline, CDR1 is MNHEY and CDR2 is SMNVEV (reference sequence). Here the CDR3 DNA reads TGTGCCAGCAGTTTAAAGGCAGACTCCTACGAGCAGTACTTC. Protein: CASSLKADSYEQYF.

The chain links TRBV28 to TRBJ2-1, with D unclear. From germline, CDR1 is MDHEN and CDR2 SYDVKM. The CDR3 extends over 16 amino acids. V lost 2 bases to trimming and J lost 8 bases, with 19 bases between them. CDR3 sequence reads: CASSLHSPARQYEQFF. DNA for the CDR3: TGTGCCAGCAGTTTACACAGCCCCGCGCGGCAATATGAGCAGTTCTTC.

This chain uses TRBV9 with TRBJ2-2; D is perhaps TRBD1 or TRBD2 (6 bases each). Per germline, CDR1 SGDLS and CDR2 YYNGEE. CDR3 length: 17 amino acids. The V gene lost 7 bases and the J gene lost 3 bases, with 22 bases spanning the gap. The CDR3, as DNA: TGTGCCAGCGGATATCCCTCACGGGGGCGGTACACCGGGGAGCTGTTTTTT. It translates to CASGYPSRGRYTGELFF.

The J gene is TRBJ2-5, the V gene TRBV18, with D hard to call. Judging by the DNA end, TRBJ2-7 fits better; the J call may be wrong. CDR3 length equals 13 residues. Per the germline V gene, CDR1 is KGHSH and CDR2 is LQKENI. Here the CDR3 DNA reads TGTGCCAGCTCGCCCGGCACTCGGGCCGAGCAGTACTTC. Translating it yields CASSPGTRAEQYF.

The chain links TRBV7-2 to TRBJ2-5, with unresolved D. The germline gives CDR1 SGHTA, CDR2 FQGNSA. The CDR3 runs 13 residues. The V gene lost 2 bases and the J gene lost 2 bases, with 6 bases spanning the gap. The CDR3: CASSLYRQETQYF. The CDR3 DNA reads as TGTGCCAGCAGCTTATACAGACAAGAGACCCAGTACTTC.

The rearrangement joins TRBV30 to TRBJ1-5; D gene uncertain. Trimming removed 1 base at V and 4 bases at J, with 8 bases between. This CDR3 is 13 amino acids long. The germline gives CDR1 GTSNPN, CDR2 SVGIG (reference sequence). CDR3 sequence: CAWSDTDNQPQHF. DNA for the CDR3: TGTGCCTGGAGTGACACAGATAATCAGCCCCAGCATTTT.

This chain connects TRBV19 to TRBJ2-3, with 7 bases lining up with TRBD2. Germline lookup yields CDR1 LNHDA and CDR2 SQIVND (reference sequence). The V and J ends lost 9 bases and 1 base, in that order; junction bases with no gene match: 10. This CDR3 spans 15 amino acids. CDR3 coding DNA: TGTGCCAGCCAACCTACCAGCGGGGGCACAGATACGCAGTATTTT. Translated: CASQPTSGGTDTQYF.

J is TRBJ2-7 and V is TRBV19, with 10 bases fitting TRBD1. J was trimmed by 2 bases and V by 6 bases; bases with no gene match: 4. This CDR3 is 14 amino acids long. Looked up from germline, CDR1 is LNHDA and CDR2 is SQIVND (reference sequence). The CDR3 DNA reads as TGTGCCAGTAGCCCCGGGACAGGGGCCTACGAGCAGTACTTC. Protein: CASSPGTGAYEQYF.

A word on this clone: The identical CDR3 is also encoded by other nucleotide sequences in the sample. The chain carries TRBV30 and TRBJ2-6; D is unresolved. The CDR3 covers 13 residues. Germline CDR1 is GTSNPN and CDR2 is SVGIG (reference sequence). Trimming shortened V by 0 bases and J by 4 bases, and 4 bases separated the two germline ends. CDR3 coding DNA: TGTGCCTGGAGTGTAGGGGGGGCCAACGTCCTGACTTTC. It yields the protein CAWSVGGANVLTF.

The table lists this clone with a few counts. This chain joins TRBV5-1 and TRBJ1-2; D is possibly TRBD1 (5 bases). The germline V gene encodes CDR1 SGHRS and CDR2 YFSETQ. Between the trimmed V and J ends, which lost 4 bases and 4 bases, there was a span of 17 bases. This CDR3 comprises 15 residues. The CDR3 loop is CASSTDSLNIYGYTF. The CDR3 DNA follows: TGCGCCAGCAGCACCGACAGCCTCAACATCTATGGCTACACCTTC.

In its sample, this clone was seen once. J is TRBJ2-1 and V is TRBV5-1, with 9 bases aligning to TRBD2. V lost 7 bases and J lost 5; bases outside the gene matches: 7. The CDR3 totals 14 residues. Germline V CDR1 and CDR2: SGHRS, YFSETQ. CDR3 bases: TGCGCCAGCTTTCGTGGCGGGAGGGACAATGAGCAGTTCTTC. It codes for CASFRGGRDNEQFF. The whole variable domain, filled in from reference TRBV5-1 and TRBJ2-1, reads KAGVTQTPRYLIKTRGQQVTLSCSPISGHRSVSWYQQTPGQGLQFLFEYFSETQRNKGNFPGRFSGRQFSNSRSEMNVSTLELGDSALYLCASFRGGRDNEQFFGPGTRLTVL.

Note on this clone: The same CDR3 can be traced to other DNA sequences in this sample. The chain is built from TRBV19 and TRBJ1-2; D is undetermined. In germline, CDR1 is LNHDA, CDR2 SQIVND (reference sequence). The V end was cut by 1 base, the J end by 2 bases, with 5 bases between. The CDR3 extends over 13 amino acids. CDR3 amino acids: CASSIGRNYGYTF. CDR3 in DNA: TGTGCCAGTAGTATAGGCCGGAACTATGGCTACACCTTC. The entire variable domain, with the rest obtained from reference TRBV19 and TRBJ1-2, is as follows: DGGITQSPKYLFRKEGQNVTLSCEQNLNHDAMYWYRQDPGQGLRLIYYSQIVNDFQKGDIAEGYSVSREKKESFPLTVTSAQKNPTAFYLCASSIGRNYGYTFGSGTRLTVV.

The chain links TRBV4-1 to TRBJ1-2; D remains unclear. In germline, CDR1 is MGHRA, CDR2 YSYEKL. The V gene lost 0 bases and the J gene lost 4 bases, with 9 bases spanning the gap. The CDR3 has 14 residues. CDR3 nucleotide sequence: TGCGCCAGCAGCCAAGAAAGCAGAGCCTATGGCTACACCTTC. Protein product: CASSQESRAYGYTF.

The chain recombines TRBV15 with TRBJ2-1, with no clear D. Looked up from germline, CDR1 is LNHNV and CDR2 is YYDKDF (reference sequence). V was cut by 1 base and J by 7 bases, with 11 bases left in between. The CDR3 has 14 residues. The CDR3 is CATSRGDSANEQFF. The CDR3 DNA follows: TGTGCCACCAGCAGAGGCGATAGTGCTAATGAGCAGTTCTTC.

This chain uses TRBV19 with TRBJ2-1; 11 bases map to TRBD2. The J segment lost 2 bases and the V segment lost 7 bases, leaving 7 bases of the junction unmatched. Germline lookup yields CDR1 LNHDA and CDR2 SQIVND (reference sequence). The CDR3 sequence is 16 residues long. The CDR3 reads CASNLGLAETYNEQFF. The CDR3 DNA reads TGTGCCAGTAATCTGGGACTAGCGGAGACCTACAATGAGCAGTTCTTC.

This clone appeared once. The chain joins TRBV5-5 to TRBJ1-1; D is undetermined. The CDR3 is made up of 13 amino acids. V dropped 0 bases and J dropped 5 bases, with 8 bases sitting between them. Germline V gene sequence: CDR1 SGHKS, CDR2 YYEKEE (reference sequence). The CDR3 coding sequence is TGTGCCAGCAGCTTGGACGAGGGAACTGAAGCTTTCTTT. This translates into CASSLDEGTEAFF.

This clone was detected only once. This rearrangement joins TRBV19 to TRBJ2-7; 7 nucleotides match TRBD2. The CDR3 sequence is 19 residues long. The ends lost 5 bases at V and 2 bases at J; junction bases unmatched: 21. CDR1 is LNHDA, CDR2 SQIVND, per germline (reference sequence). CDR3 residues: CASSPRLTSPSSIPYEQYF. The CDR3 DNA reads TGTGCCAGTAGTCCCCGATTGACTAGCCCGAGTTCCATCCCCTACGAGCAGTACTTC. Combining the CDR3 with reference TRBV19 and TRBJ2-7 gives the whole variable domain DGGITQSPKYLFRKEGQNVTLSCEQNLNHDAMYWYRQDPGQGLRLIYYSQIVNDFQKGDIAEGYSVSREKKESFPLTVTSAQKNPTAFYLCASSPRLTSPSSIPYEQYFGPGTRLTVT.

The chain recombines TRBV15 with TRBJ2-7; 15 bases agree with TRBD2. The CDR3 has 14 amino acids. The junction had 4 bases not matched to a gene; V was cut back by 9 bases and J by 4 bases. Germline V gene data show CDR1 as LNHNV and CDR2 as YYDKDF (reference sequence). DNA for the CDR3: TGTGCCACGGGACTAGCGGGAGGTGTTTACGAGCAGTACTTC. Amino acid sequence: CATGLAGGVYEQYF.

The chain links TRBV2 to TRBJ2-7; D is undetermined. Looked up from germline, CDR1 is SNHLY and CDR2 is FYNNEI. This CDR3 is 15 amino acids long. The germline V and J ends were trimmed by 0 bases and 4 bases, with 13 bases remaining between them. The CDR3: CASSEAVIARYEQYF. In DNA, the CDR3 is TGTGCCAGCAGTGAAGCCGTGATAGCTCGGTACGAGCAGTACTTC. Complete variable domain (other parts from reference TRBV2 and TRBJ2-7): EPEVTQTPSHQVTQMGQEVILRCVPISNHLYFYWYRQILGQKVEFLVSFYNNEISEKSEIFDDQFSVERPDGSNFTLKIRSTKLEDSAMYFCASSEAVIARYEQYFGPGTRLTVT.

J is TRBJ1-1 and V is TRBV6-6, with 7 bases aligning to TRBD1. The CDR3 runs to 14 residues. Germline CDR1 reads MNHNY; CDR2 reads SVGAGI (reference sequence). V was clipped by 2 bases and J by 3 bases; unmatched bases: 3. CDR3 loop: CASSYQGGDTEAFF. Written as DNA, the CDR3 is TGTGCCAGCAGTTACCAGGGGGGCGACACTGAAGCTTTCTTT.

The V call is TRBV11-2, the J call TRBJ1-5; 7 nucleotides match TRBD1. Unmatched junction bases numbered 5, after V lost 0 bases and J lost 6 bases. Germline CDR1 is SGHAT and CDR2 is FQNNGV. The CDR3 sequence is 15 residues long. CDR3 nucleotide sequence: TGTGCCAGCAGCTTAGAAGAGGGGGCTGGTCAGCCCCAGCATTTT. Translating gives CASSLEEGAGQPQHF.

The chain links TRBV4-1 to TRBJ2-1; possible D gene TRBD1, 6 bases. This CDR3 comprises 19 residues. The V end lost 3 bases, the J end lost 8 bases, and 29 bases lay between the germline ends. CDR1 is MGHRA, CDR2 YSYEKL, per germline. CDR3 protein: CASSQRFFRQGRLNDEQFF. The CDR3 coding sequence is TGCGCCAGCAGCCAGAGGTTTTTTAGGCAGGGGCGCTTGAACGATGAGCAGTTCTTC.

This rearrangement joins TRBV19 to TRBJ1-4, with D possibly TRBD1 on 5 matching bases. With 6 bases removed from V and 2 bases from J, the gap between germline ends came to 19 bases. This CDR3 comprises 17 residues. Germline V CDR1 and CDR2: LNHDA, SQIVND (reference sequence). CDR3 sequence: CASSLSRTSRTNEKLFF. The CDR3 region has the DNA TGTGCCAGTAGCCTTTCACGGACATCCAGGACTAATGAAAAACTGTTTTTT.

The rearrangement links TRBV30 to TRBJ2-2; D unclear. Trimming cost V 2 bases and J 6 bases, with 10 bases left between them. The CDR3 covers 13 residues. Germline V gene sequence: CDR1 GTSNPN, CDR2 SVGIG (reference sequence). The CDR3 here is CAWSQHPAGELFF. CDR3 DNA sequence: TGTGCCTGGAGTCAGCACCCCGCCGGGGAGCTGTTTTTT.

The gene calls are TRBV18 and TRBJ2-4; 12 bases align to TRBD1. CDR1 is KGHSH and CDR2 is LQKENI in the germline V gene. The CDR3 has 14 amino acids. The ends lost 3 bases at V and 7 bases at J; junction bases unmatched: 1. The CDR3 reads CASSPGTGGNIQYF. As DNA, the CDR3 is TGTGCCAGCTCACCTGGGACAGGGGGCAACATTCAGTACTTC.

This chain connects TRBV6-1 to TRBJ2-5; weak D call: TRBD1 (7 bases). V dropped 5 bases and J dropped 5 bases, with 18 bases sitting between them. CDR1 is MNHNS, CDR2 SASEGT, per germline. The CDR3 sequence is 15 residues long. Here the CDR3 reads CASSTRQGRGETQYF. CDR3 in DNA: TGTGCCAGCAGTACAAGACAGGGTCGGGGGGAGACCCAGTACTTC.

This clone was detected many times. The rearrangement uses TRBV6-5 and TRBJ2-3, with D unresolved. This CDR3 has 14 amino acids. The V gene's germline CDR1 is MNHEY and CDR2 SVGAGI. Between the trimmed V and J ends, which lost 4 bases and 2 bases, there was a span of 10 bases. CDR3 residues: CASSSILSTDTQYF. In DNA form, the CDR3 reads TGTGCCAGCAGTTCGATACTATCCACAGATACGCAGTATTTT.